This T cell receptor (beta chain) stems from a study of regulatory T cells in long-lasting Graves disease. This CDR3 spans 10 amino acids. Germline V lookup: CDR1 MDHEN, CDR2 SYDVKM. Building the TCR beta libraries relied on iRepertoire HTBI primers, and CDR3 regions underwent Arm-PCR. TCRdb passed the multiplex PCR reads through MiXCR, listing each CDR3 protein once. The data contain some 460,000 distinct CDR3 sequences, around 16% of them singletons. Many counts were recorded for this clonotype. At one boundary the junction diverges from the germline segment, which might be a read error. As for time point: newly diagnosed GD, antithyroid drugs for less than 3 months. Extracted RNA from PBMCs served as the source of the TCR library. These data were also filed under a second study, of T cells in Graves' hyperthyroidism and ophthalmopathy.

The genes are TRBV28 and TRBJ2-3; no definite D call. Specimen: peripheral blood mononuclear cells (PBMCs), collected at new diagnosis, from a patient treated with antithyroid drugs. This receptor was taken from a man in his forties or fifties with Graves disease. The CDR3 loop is CASSQRDPIF. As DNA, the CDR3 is TGTGCCAGCAGTCAGCGAGACCCCATTTTT.